These T cell receptor beta chains were read from a single sample in a study of cytotoxic CD8 clonotypes in ibrutinib-treated CLL. Measured with immunoSEQ multiplex PCR; TCRdb has only the in-frame clones, and not every one. This sample has some 300,000 clones, with roughly 85% found just once. The material was PBMCs, obtained before ibrutinib treatment. The receptors come from a human donor with chronic lymphocytic leukemia. Both conserved end residues are part of each CDR3. A D gene is named only where the DNA matches it firmly. Some rows mark clone size as missing; the rest say once, few, many or name a class of expanded clone.

clone_size | d_call | j_call | v_call | cdr3_nt | cdr3_aa
NA | TRBD2 | TRBJ2-5 | TRBV29-1 | TGCAGCGTTGAAGCGTCCCGGACTAGCATAGAGACCCAGTACTTC | CSVEASRTSIETQYF
NA | NA | TRBJ1-5 | TRBV10-3 | TGTGCCATCGGCCGGGACAGCAATCAGCCCCAGCATTTT | CAIGRDSNQPQHF
NA | TRBD2 | TRBJ2-1 | TRBV2 | TGTGCCAGCAGCTCCCCCAATAGCGGGGCATACAATGAGCAGTTCTTC | CASSSPNSGAYNEQFF
NA | NA | TRBJ2-3 | TRBV7-8 | TGTGCCAGCAACCCAGTCTGGACAAACACAGATACGCAGTATTTT | CASNPVWTNTDTQYF
NA | NA | TRBJ2-7 | TRBV30 | TGTGCCTGGAGTGGGGGCTTCTACTACGAGCAGTACTTC | CAWSGGFYYEQYF
few | NA | TRBJ1-3 | TRBV6-6 | TGTGCCAGCAGTTACCCACCAGGTTCCTCTGGAAACACCATATATTTT | CASSYPPGSSGNTIYF
NA | TRBD1 | TRBJ1-5 | TRBV6-5 | TGTGCCAGCAGTAGGGGGACAGGCGGTCAGCCCCAGCATTTT | CASSRGTGGQPQHF
many | NA | TRBJ1-2 | TRBV29-1 | TGCAGCGTTGTGTCGGGGAACTATGGCTACACCTTC | CSVVSGNYGYTF
few | NA | TRBJ1-3 | TRBV2 | TGTGCCAGCAGCAACCGGGATACTGGAAACACCATATATTTT | CASSNRDTGNTIYF
NA | NA | TRBJ2-3 | TRBV29-1 | TGCAGCGTTTCTAAGGGGAGCTCTAGCACAGATACGCAGTATTTT | CSVSKGSSSTDTQYF
NA | NA | TRBJ1-4 | TRBV6-5 | TGTGCCAGCAGTTACAGGTCAACTAATGAAAAACTGTTTTTT | CASSYRSTNEKLFF
few | TRBD1 | TRBJ1-2 | TRBV7-9 | TGTGCCACCAACCCGGGACAGGGAGTCGGCTACACCTTC | CATNPGQGVGYTF
NA | NA | TRBJ2-7 | TRBV5-1 | TGCGCCAGCAGCTTAGGGCTCGGGAGAGGCTATTCCTACGAGCAGTACTTC | CASSLGLGRGYSYEQYF
NA | NA | TRBJ2-7 | TRBV27 | TGTGCCAGCAGTTTAATCCCCCCGCCGCTTCTAGGCTACGAGCAGTACTTC | CASSLIPPPLLGYEQYF
NA | TRBD2 | TRBJ2-7 | TRBV6-5 | TGTGCCAGCAGACAGACTAGCGGGAGTAGGTACGAGCAGTACTTC | CASRQTSGSRYEQYF
NA | TRBD1 | TRBJ1-4 | TRBV19 | TGTGCCAGTAGGAGGGGGCAGACTAATGAAAAACTGTTTTTT | CASRRGQTNEKLFF
few | NA | TRBJ1-5 | TRBV6-5 | TGTGCCAGCAGTTCGCGGTTCTTAAATCAGCCCCAGCATTTT | CASSSRFLNQPQHF
few | NA | TRBJ1-5 | TRBV30 | TGTGCCTGGAGTGTTTCCCCGGGACCGATCAATCAGCCCCAGCATTTT | CAWSVSPGPINQPQHF
NA | TRBD1 | TRBJ1-2 | TRBV4-1 | TGCGCCAGCAGCCAAGATCCGCCCGGGACAGGGTTGTACTATGGCTACACCTTC | CASSQDPPGTGLYYGYTF
NA | NA | TRBJ2-5 | TRBV7-9 | TGTGCCAGCAGCCGCACCGGGTTAGAGACCCAGTACTTC | CASSRTGLETQYF
NA | TRBD1 | TRBJ1-2 | TRBV19 | TGTGCCAGTAGTATAATGCTGGACAGGGGGCTTTTACATGGCTACACCTTC | CASSIMLDRGLLHGYTF
NA | TRBD1 | TRBJ2-3 | TRBV27 | TGTGCCAGCAGTAGGGGACAGGGACGCACAGATACGCAGTATTTT | CASSRGQGRTDTQYF
NA | NA | TRBJ1-3 | TRBV7-9 | TGTGCCAGCAGCTTTGGGCCAGGTACTTACTCTGGAAACACCATATATTTT | CASSFGPGTYSGNTIYF
NA | NA | TRBJ2-5 | TRBV11-2 | TGTGCCAGCGAGAGACTAGGGTTTCAAGAGACCCAGTACTTC | CASERLGFQETQYF
NA | NA | TRBJ1-5 | TRBV7-8 | TGTGCCAGCAGCTCCCGACTGGGCGATCAGCCCCAGCATTTT | CASSSRLGDQPQHF
NA | TRBD2 | TRBJ2-1 | TRBV27 | TGTGCCAGCAGAAAACTAGCGGGCAACCGCTACAATGAGCAGTTCTTC | CASRKLAGNRYNEQFF
NA | NA | TRBJ2-7 | TRBV7-6 | TGTGCCAGCAGCTTAGAATCGAGATTTGAGCAGTACTTC | CASSLESRFEQYF
NA | TRBD1 | TRBJ1-5 | TRBV15 | TGTGCCACCAGCTCACACAGGGGGAGCAATCAGCCCCAGCATTTT | CATSSHRGSNQPQHF
NA | NA | TRBJ1-4 | TRBV28 | TGTGCCAGCAGTCCCGGGCTTAATGAAAAACTGTTTTTT | CASSPGLNEKLFF
NA | NA | TRBJ2-3 | TRBV5-1 | TGCGCCAGCAGCTTGCTTGGAGTTCCAGATACGCAGTATTTT | CASSLLGVPDTQYF
NA | NA | TRBJ2-3 | TRBV2 | TGTGCCAGCAGTGAATTGGCAGGGGCCACAGATACGCAGTATTTT | CASSELAGATDTQYF
NA | TRBD1 | TRBJ1-1 | TRBV7-9 | TGTGCCAGCAGCTTAACCTTAAAAGACAGGGCTCATGAAGCTTTCTTT | CASSLTLKDRAHEAFF
few | NA | TRBJ2-7 | TRBV14 | TGTGCCAGCAGCCAAGTGTACGGAGGGGGCGAGCAGTACTTC | CASSQVYGGGEQYF
NA | NA | TRBJ2-3 | TRBV29-1 | TGCAGCGGGGGCTTGGGAGCAGATACGCAGTATTTT | CSGGLGADTQYF
NA | NA | TRBJ2-7 | TRBV7-8 | TGTGCCAGCAGCCATCCTACGTACGAGCAGTACTTC | CASSHPTYEQYF
NA | NA | TRBJ2-7 | TRBV1 | TGCACCAGCAGCCAAGATAGTGGGACTAGCGGGAAGTACGAGCAGTACTTC | CTSSQDSGTSGKYEQYF
NA | TRBD2 | TRBJ2-5 | TRBV5-4 | TGTGCCAGCAGCATAGGGACTAGCGGGAGGGTGTCCGGAGAGACCCAGTACTTC | CASSIGTSGRVSGETQYF
NA | NA | TRBJ2-4 | TRBV30 | TGTGCCTGGAGTGACGAACTAGTCACCAAAAACATTCAGTACTTC | CAWSDELVTKNIQYF
NA | NA | TRBJ2-2 | TRBV5-1 | TGCGCCAGCAGCGGTGAGAGGGGGGCCACCGGGGAGCTGTTTTTT | CASSGERGATGELFF
NA | NA | TRBJ1-1 | TRBV2 | TGTGCCAGCAGTGAAAGGGGTTCATGGAACACTGAAGCTTTCTTT | CASSERGSWNTEAFF
NA | TRBD1 | TRBJ1-3 | TRBV7-2 | TGTGCCAGCAGGCTGACAGGGGGTTTAAGCTCTGGAAACACCATATATTTT | CASRLTGGLSSGNTIYF
NA | NA | TRBJ2-5 | TRBV7-2 | TGTGCCAGCAGGAAACTCGACTTTCTTGAGACCCAGTACTTC | CASRKLDFLETQYF
NA | TRBD2 | TRBJ2-7 | TRBV27 | TGTGCCAGCAGCCTCCGAACAGGCGGGACTAGCGACTCCTACGAGCAGTACTTC | CASSLRTGGTSDSYEQYF
NA | TRBD2 | TRBJ2-1 | TRBV6-1 | TGTGCCAGCAGTGAACAGTTCGGACTAGTAAGTGAGCAGTTCTTC | CASSEQFGLVSEQFF
NA | NA | TRBJ2-7 | TRBV5-1 | TGCGCCAGCAGCCCGGACATCTACGAGCAGTACTTC | CASSPDIYEQYF
NA | TRBD1 | TRBJ1-1 | TRBV5-1 | TGCGCCAGCAGCTTTAGCGGGACAGGGATGAACACTGAAGCTTTCTTT | CASSFSGTGMNTEAFF
NA | TRBD1 | TRBJ1-1 | TRBV5-5 | TGTGCCAGCAGCTTTTCCGGGACAGGGAAAACTGAAGCTTTCTTT | CASSFSGTGKTEAFF
NA | NA | TRBJ2-7 | TRBV5-6 | TGTGCCAGCAGCTCTCCGAGAGGCTCCTACGAGCAGTACTTC | CASSSPRGSYEQYF
NA | NA | TRBJ2-1 | TRBV9 | TGTGCCAGCAGCGTGGGAGCGGGACACACTTACAATGAGCAGTTCTTC | CASSVGAGHTYNEQFF
NA | NA | TRBJ1-2 | TRBV6-6 | TGTGCCAGCAGTTACTCGTCCGAGTGGGACTATGGCTACACCTTC | CASSYSSEWDYGYTF